The 22 T cell receptor beta chains below were found in one sample sequenced in a study of shared clonotypes between healthy human individuals. Sequenced by immunoSEQ multiplex PCR; TCRdb stores in-frame clones only, minus some. This sample has more than 2 million clones; approximately 95% occur once, and the top ten carry less than 0.15%. The sequenced material came from naive CD4+ T cells sorted from blood. Subset noted: CD45RA+ positively selected. These receptors were collected from a man between 18 and 35 years old in good health.

The V and J genes are TRBV5-1 and TRBJ2-4; D might be TRBD1 or TRBD2, each matching 6 bases. Trimming removed 4 bases from V and 0 bases from J, with 20 bases in between. The CDR3 is made up of 18 amino acids. Germline loops: CDR1 SGHRS, CDR2 YFSETQ. The CDR3: CASSGGGTSLLAKNIQYF. CDR3 sequence (DNA): TGCGCCAGCAGCGGGGGCGGGACATCACTCCTAGCCAAAAACATTCAGTACTTC.

The rearrangement joins TRBV4-3 to TRBJ1-4; the match to TRBD1 covers 7 bases. Germline V gene lookup returns CDR1 LGHNA and CDR2 YSLEER. The CDR3 totals 19 residues. Trimming at V came to 0 bases and at J to 0 bases, leaving 10 bases not matched to a gene. The CDR3: CASSQDLNRGLATNEKLFF. The CDR3, as DNA: TGCGCCAGCAGCCAAGACTTAAACAGGGGCCTTGCAACTAATGAAAAACTGTTTTTT.

The rearrangement uses TRBV6-1 and TRBJ2-5, with 8 bases lining up with TRBD2. V trimming: 6 bases; J trimming: 11 bases; junction bases outside the gene matches: 2. The CDR3 consists of 10 residues. CDR1 and CDR2 (germline): MNHNS, SASEGT. The DNA of the CDR3 is TGTGCCAGCAGAGGACTAGCACAGTACTTC. Translation: CASRGLAQYF.

Regarding this clone: Distinct nucleotide sequences in the sample also encode this CDR3. The J gene is TRBJ1-1, the V gene TRBV6-6, with D uncertain. Germline V CDR1 and CDR2: MNHNY, SVGAGI (reference sequence). Trimming cost V 2 bases and J 2 bases, with 6 bases left between them. The CDR3 covers 13 residues. As DNA, the CDR3 is TGTGCCAGCAGTTACAACAGCAACACTGAAGCTTTCTTT. It specifies CASSYNSNTEAFF.

The gene calls are TRBV5-4 and TRBJ2-1; no firm D call. CDR1 SGHNT and CDR2 YYREEE come from the germline V gene (reference sequence). This CDR3 is built from 14 residues. Trimming stripped 4 bases from V and 3 bases from J, with 11 bases between. Written as DNA, the CDR3 is TGTGCCAGCAGCCCCCCAGGAGTCTACAATGAGCAGTTCTTC. Protein: CASSPPGVYNEQFF.

The genes are TRBV28 and TRBJ1-2; D may be TRBD1 (6 bases). This CDR3 has 15 residues. Germline CDR1 is MDHEN and CDR2 is SYDVKM. Trimming pared 7 bases from V and 5 bases from J, leaving 20 bases between. Here the CDR3 reads CASIGGAYRQYGYTF. CDR3 nucleotide sequence: TGTGCCAGCATCGGGGGCGCTTACCGACAGTATGGCTACACCTTC.

For this clone: In the same sample, other DNA sequences code for this CDR3. The chain joins TRBV7-9 to TRBJ2-5; D possibly corresponds to TRBD1 (5 bases). The germline V and J ends were trimmed by 0 bases and 1 base, with 9 bases remaining between them. Germline values: CDR1 SEHNR, CDR2 FQNEAQ (reference sequence). This CDR3 comprises 15 residues. As DNA, the CDR3 is TGTGCCAGCAGCTTAGCGCTGACAGCCCAAGAGACCCAGTACTTC. Translating it yields CASSLALTAQETQYF.

This chain uses TRBV5-6 with TRBJ1-1, with a tentative D call TRBD1 (6 bases). The CDR3 runs 14 residues. The V gene lost 6 bases and the J gene lost 1 base, with 13 bases spanning the gap. The germline V gene has CDR1 SGHDT and CDR2 YYEEEE. CDR3 residues: CASNPYRENTEAFF. CDR3 coding DNA: TGTGCCAGCAATCCATACAGGGAGAACACTGAAGCTTTCTTT.

V usage is TRBV23-1 and J usage is TRBJ2-5; no firm D call. TRBV23-1 is an open reading frame whose function is uncertain. The CDR3 consists of 15 residues. The V and J ends lost 0 bases and 5 bases respectively, with 13 bases between them. The CDR3 reads CASSQSSLGWETQYF. CDR3 nucleotides: TGCGCCAGCAGTCAATCATCACTGGGCTGGGAGACCCAGTACTTC.

V gene TRBV5-4 combines with J gene TRBJ2-7; D is unclear. The V gene's germline CDR1 is SGHNT and CDR2 YYREEE (reference sequence). V lost 0 bases, J lost 4 bases, and 11 bases lay in between. This CDR3 has 14 residues. In nucleotides, the CDR3 is TGTGCCAGCAGCTTGGCCCAGCAAGGGTACGAGCAGTACTTC. Its protein is CASSLAQQGYEQYF.

The V gene is TRBV7-8, the J gene TRBJ2-7; D is uncertain. Trimming stripped 7 bases from V and 0 bases from J, with 13 bases between. CDR3 length equals 14 residues. From germline, CDR1 is SGHVS and CDR2 FQNEAQ. The CDR3 DNA sequence: TGTGCCAGCACCCGGGCCCAGAGCTCCTACGAGCAGTACTTC. Protein: CASTRAQSSYEQYF.

The CDR3 spells CASSAGTWANYGYTF. CDR3 DNA: TGTGCCAGCAGCGCAGGGACCTGGGCTAACTATGGCTACACCTTC. The V and J genes are TRBV7-9 and TRBJ1-2; perhaps TRBD1 as D (5 bases). There are 15 residues in the CDR3. The V gene lost 5 bases and the J gene lost 0 bases, with 13 bases spanning the gap. Germline-derived CDR1 and CDR2 are SEHNR and FQNEAQ (reference sequence).

This clone came up once. The V gene is TRBV27, the J gene TRBJ1-2, with D unresolved. The CDR3 is 13 amino acids. Germline V gene sequence: CDR1 MNHEY, CDR2 SMNVEV (reference sequence). Trimming left V 4 bases short and J 8 bases short, with 14 bases between. The chain's CDR3 is CASSSTSTHGYTF. The CDR3 coding sequence is TGTGCCAGCAGTTCGACCTCCACCCACGGCTACACCTTC.

The chain couples TRBV28 to TRBJ1-1, with 9 bases aligning to TRBD1. The germline V gene encodes CDR1 MDHEN and CDR2 SYDVKM. The CDR3 runs 15 residues. J lost 8 bases, V lost 7 bases, and 14 bases had no gene match. CDR3 in DNA: TGTGCCAGCATGGAGGGGTCGACAGGGGGTGTCGAAGCTTTCTTT. It is translated as CASMEGSTGGVEAFF. Using reference TRBV28 and TRBJ1-1 for the parts outside the CDR3, the full variable domain is DVKVTQSSRYLVKRTGEKVFLECVQDMDHENMFWYRQDPGLGLRLIYFSYDVKMKEKGDIPEGYSVSREKKERFSLILESASTNQTSMYLCASMEGSTGGVEAFFGQGTRLTVV.

CDR3 DNA: TGCGCCAGCAGCCAAATAACAGGGTTCAACGAGCAGTACTTC. Translated, it gives CASSQITGFNEQYF. J is TRBJ2-7 and V is TRBV4-1; tentative D call: TRBD1 (6 bases). Germline V gives CDR1 MGHRA, CDR2 YSYEKL. Trimming removed 2 bases at V and 5 bases at J, with 13 bases between. This CDR3 is built from 14 residues.

In this sample, this clone turned up a few times. Other DNA sequences in the sample encode the same CDR3. V and J are TRBV14 and TRBJ2-5, with unresolved D. The CDR3 is 12 amino acids. The ends were cut back, 1 base at V and 1 base at J, with 1 base in the middle. Germline V CDR1 and CDR2: SGHDN, FVKESK. CDR3 coding DNA: TGTGCCAGCAGCCAAGTCCAAGAGACCCAGTACTTC. The encoded protein is CASSQVQETQYF.

This clone was counted once. V gene TRBV27 combines with J gene TRBJ2-7; no firm D call. This CDR3 spans 14 amino acids. Trimming took 1 base from V and 7 from J, leaving 14 bases between them. CDR1 MNHEY and CDR2 SMNVEV come from the germline V gene (reference sequence). CDR3 sequence: CASSLLGLNWEQYF. The CDR3 nucleotides read TGTGCCAGCAGTTTATTAGGTCTTAATTGGGAGCAGTACTTC.

The chain carries TRBV30 and TRBJ1-1, with D possibly being TRBD1 (5 bases). The CDR3 consists of 13 residues. Germline CDR1 GTSNPN, CDR2 SVGIG (reference sequence). The V end was cut by 1 base, the J end by 3 bases, with 9 bases between. CDR3 residues: CAWSGQWDTEAFF. The CDR3 nucleotides are TGTGCCTGGAGTGGACAGTGGGACACTGAAGCTTTCTTT.

Remarks on this clone: Other DNA sequences in the sample encode the same CDR3. The J gene is TRBJ2-3, the V gene TRBV18; maybe TRBD1 (5 bases). Deletions cut 2 bases from V and 3 bases from J, with 9 bases between. This CDR3 contains 14 residues. Germline values: CDR1 KGHSH, CDR2 LQKENI. This chain's CDR3 is CASSPGAATDTQYF. As DNA, the CDR3 is TGTGCCAGCTCACCAGGGGCGGCAACAGATACGCAGTATTTT.

This chain uses TRBV5-1 with TRBJ2-3; possible D gene TRBD1, 5 bases. This CDR3 has 14 amino acids. V was trimmed by 7 bases and J by 2 bases, leaving 14 bases between them. Germline lookup yields CDR1 SGHRS and CDR2 YFSETQ. Written as DNA, the CDR3 is TGCGCCAGCGGGCTAGGGGCGACCACAGATACGCAGTATTTT. This encodes CASGLGATTDTQYF.

Comment on this clone: In the same sample, other DNA sequences code for this CDR3. The gene calls are TRBV7-2 and TRBJ2-2; TRBD2 aligns across 12 bases. V was clipped by 4 bases and J by 2 bases; unmatched bases: 2. Germline V gene lookup returns CDR1 SGHTA and CDR2 FQGNSA. This CDR3 comprises 16 residues. The CDR3 region is CASSSGLAGNTGELFF. DNA of the CDR3: TGTGCCAGCAGCTCAGGACTAGCGGGAAACACCGGGGAGCTGTTTTTT.

Of note for this clone: The sample holds other DNA sequences that translate to the same CDR3. V is TRBV30 and J is TRBJ2-5; D might be TRBD2 (5 bases). V was pared by 3 bases and J by 5 bases, with 10 bases between. CDR1 and CDR2 (germline): GTSNPN, SVGIG (reference sequence). The CDR3 has 12 amino acids. The CDR3 spells CAWSGGGETQYF. Written as DNA, the CDR3 is TGTGCCTGGAGCGGAGGAGGCGAGACCCAGTACTTC.